The rows below give T cell receptor beta chains drawn from one sample of a study of blood T cell repertoires in COVID-19. This table comes from immunoSEQ multiplex PCR, and its TCRdb copy is limited to in-frame clones, with some not included. The table has approximately 90,000 clones, more than 65% seen once; the top ten hold about 11%. Sequenced sample: peripheral blood. The receptors come from a man between 65 and 85 years old with acute or convalescent COVID-19. Each CDR3 is given with its conserved first and last residue. Rows may omit the clone size; those that give it use once, few, many or a size class.

CDR3aa	v_gene	j_gene	abundance
CATSGVGSPLHF	TRBV28	TRBJ1-6	NA
CAISGGTSGTDTQYF	TRBV10-3	TRBJ2-3	few
CASSSLPGQTGGGNTIYF	TRBV11-2	TRBJ1-3	NA
CASTASGQGAEAFF	TRBV28	TRBJ1-1	NA
CASSLAGLRGTDTQYF	TRBV5-1	TRBJ2-3	NA
CASSLGVHYPLHF	TRBV7-2	TRBJ1-6	NA
CASSLVAGKDTEAFF	TRBV11-2	TRBJ1-1	NA
CASSLGGRGAFF	TRBV11-2	TRBJ1-1	NA
CAISERGGQETQYF	TRBV10-3	TRBJ2-5	once
CASSEVLGGLAGAGTQYF	TRBV6-1	TRBJ2-5	NA
CASSLTRDNEQFF	TRBV12-3/TRBV12-4	TRBJ2-1	NA
CASSLSQGSGNTIYF	TRBV5-1	TRBJ1-3	NA
CAISDHGLAGGTSTNNEQFF	TRBV10-3	TRBJ2-1	NA
CASSQGTGEEKLFF	TRBV4-2	TRBJ1-4	few
CASSTRGVTEAFF	TRBV6-5	TRBJ1-1	NA
CASSLQGPNSPLHF	TRBV7-9	TRBJ1-6	once
CASSQTQTGSNEKLFF	TRBV28	TRBJ1-4	few
CASSYAAGTTGNTIYF	TRBV6-5	TRBJ1-3	NA
CAISDDTIGGNTIYF	TRBV10-3	TRBJ1-3	NA
CASSILGGPSDTQYF	TRBV19	TRBJ2-3	NA
CSVEESWTGIYGYTF	TRBV29-1	TRBJ1-2	few
CASSPLDRGQGELFF	TRBV5-1	TRBJ2-2	NA
CASSHSGGATGELFF	TRBV21-1	TRBJ2-2	NA
CASSLIRGAYEQYF	TRBV27	TRBJ2-7	few
CASQAGPTGELFF	TRBV5-1	TRBJ2-2	NA
CASRGGTGPNQPQHF	TRBV2	TRBJ1-5	NA
CASSFVGGGYTF	TRBV28	TRBJ1-2	NA
CASSLEQNPYNEQFF	TRBV7-2	TRBJ2-1	NA
CASSNLRGLYTEAFF	TRBV13	TRBJ1-1	once
CASSPVQGRQLQPQHF	TRBV6-2/TRBV6-3	TRBJ1-5	few
CASSIPGRGGETQYF	TRBV19	TRBJ2-5	NA
CASSLRQGLKDGYTF	TRBV4-1	TRBJ1-2	once
CASSKISGGTSYEQYF	TRBV5-1	TRBJ2-7	NA
CASSLRDSGYPGANVLTF	TRBV14	TRBJ2-6	few
CASSPGQGINQPQHF	TRBV3-1/TRBV3-2	TRBJ1-5	NA
CSVRDNNQPQHF	TRBV29-1	TRBJ1-5	NA
CASSLRRDGYTF	TRBV5-4	TRBJ1-2	few
CASSTGTSGGASDEQFF	TRBV6-2/TRBV6-3	TRBJ2-1	NA
CASSPGDYGYTF	TRBV4-2	TRBJ1-2	NA
CASSKGKEEYEQYF	TRBV21-1	TRBJ2-7	NA
CASSTQQGASNQPQHF	TRBV5-6	TRBJ1-5	NA
CASSRTGVNTEAFF	TRBV9	TRBJ1-1	few
CASSLPDRDNSPLHF	TRBV5-4	TRBJ1-6	NA
CASSISRSRNEQFF	TRBV19	TRBJ2-1	NA
CASSERDRESPLHF	TRBV6-1	TRBJ1-6	NA
CASSAGTGVDNEQFF	TRBV11-2	TRBJ2-1	NA
CASSEGTYNEQFF	TRBV6-1	TRBJ2-1	NA
CASRITGGPNTEAFF	TRBV5-1	TRBJ1-1	once
CASSILGTGQSPLHF	TRBV19	TRBJ1-6	NA
CASSPGRGQLNTEAFF	TRBV28	TRBJ1-1	NA
CASSLGQGYGEAFF	TRBV4-1	TRBJ1-1	once
CASSRYRDRLNTEAFF	TRBV6-2/TRBV6-3	TRBJ1-1	NA
CASSLDREGANEKLFF	TRBV5-4	TRBJ1-4	NA
CASSRSGGSSYNEQFF	TRBV9	TRBJ2-1	NA
CASGLQGAMNTEAFF	TRBV12-5	TRBJ1-1	NA
CASSPGTGFSYEQYF	TRBV9	TRBJ2-7	NA
CASSLGTGGYNEQFF	TRBV13	TRBJ2-1	NA
CASSPGGRGYEQYF	TRBV9	TRBJ2-7	NA
CASSPAGDNYGYTF	TRBV25-1	TRBJ1-2	once
CASSFRDTGELFF	TRBV5-4	TRBJ2-2	NA